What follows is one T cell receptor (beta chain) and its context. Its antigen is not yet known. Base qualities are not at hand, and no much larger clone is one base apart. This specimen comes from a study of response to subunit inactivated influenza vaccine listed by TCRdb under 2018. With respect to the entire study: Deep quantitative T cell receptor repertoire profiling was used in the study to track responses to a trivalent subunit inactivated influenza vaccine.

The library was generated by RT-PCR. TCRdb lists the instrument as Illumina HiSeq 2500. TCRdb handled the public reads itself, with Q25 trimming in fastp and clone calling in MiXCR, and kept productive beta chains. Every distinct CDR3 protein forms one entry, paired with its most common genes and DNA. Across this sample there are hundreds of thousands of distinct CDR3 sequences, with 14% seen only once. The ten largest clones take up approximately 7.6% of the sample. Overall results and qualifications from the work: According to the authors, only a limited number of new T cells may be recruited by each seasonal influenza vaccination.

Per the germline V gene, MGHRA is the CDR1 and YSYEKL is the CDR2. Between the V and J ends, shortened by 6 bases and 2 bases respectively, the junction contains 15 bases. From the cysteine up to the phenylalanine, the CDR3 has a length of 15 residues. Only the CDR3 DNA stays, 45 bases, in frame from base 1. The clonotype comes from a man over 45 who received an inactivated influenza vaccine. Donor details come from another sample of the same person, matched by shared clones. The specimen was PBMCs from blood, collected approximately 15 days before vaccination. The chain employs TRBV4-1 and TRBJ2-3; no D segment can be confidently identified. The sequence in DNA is TGCGCCAGCAGTCCGTCCGGATGGGACACAGATACGCAGTATTTT. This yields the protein CASSPSGWDTDTQYF.